This TCR beta chain was retrieved from a study of CD8 T cells in ankylosing spondylitis (dated by TCRdb to about 2017). Some background on the complete study: To find TCR variants linked to disease, the study profiled T cell receptor beta repertoires in ankylosing spondylitis patients and healthy donors. Peripheral blood was sampled, and synovial fluid was additionally collected from ankylosing spondylitis patients. The whole study cohort included under 140 healthy donors and 25 ankylosing spondylitis patients.

As encoded in the germline V gene (reference sequence), CDR1 is LGHDT while CDR2 is YNNKEL. The cysteine opens and the phenylalanine closes a CDR3 of 13 amino acids. Solely the CDR3 DNA is kept, with 39 bases framed from the first base. V sheds 6 bases and J sheds 0 bases, leaving 8 bases between their ends. In regard to this clonotype: It lacks a known antigen. Nothing much larger sits one base from this clone, and base qualities are not available.

Sequencing used an Illumina HiSeq 2500. Quantitative 5'-RACE with molecular barcodes was used to prepare TCR beta libraries. The original pipeline was this. Disease-linked TCR variants were identified with a new computational method built on a probabilistic model of VDJ rearrangement. TCRdb reprocessing: public reads trimmed at Q25 with fastp, clones called with MiXCR, in-frame beta chains kept. Rows with a matching CDR3 protein are joined into one entry that keeps the most common DNA and genes. The V and J calls shown here were made by TCRdb, not taken from the authors' results. The sample records some 300,000 distinct CDR3 sequences, less than 25% of which are singletons. The top ten clones comprise 3.5% of the sample. Beyond this particular receptor, the publication reports: According to the report, matched synovial fluid samples from ankylosing spondylitis patients were significantly enriched for the disease-linked clones. Some motif variants had previously been reported in the synovial fluid and blood of reactive arthritis patients, which suggests shared mechanisms of disease initiation. Blood from ankylosing spondylitis patients appeared to be characterized by a TCR beta motif composed of several highly homologous amino acid variants. The disease-linked clones showed a CD8+ phenotype and occurred at relatively low frequencies in peripheral blood.

The TCR sequence derives from a female donor with ankylosing spondylitis or in good health (not recorded which). This chain joins TRBV3-1 to TRBJ1-2, and perhaps TRBD1 as D gene, on 5 matching bases. The sequenced sample was blood, either unsorted or a sorted T cell fraction (not recorded which). The sequenced DNA: TGTGCCAGCAGTACAGGAGCTAACTATGGCTACACCTTC. Translated, this gives CASSTGANYGYTF. Reference TRBV3-1 and TRBJ1-2 genes cover what lies past the CDR3, so the full variable domain is DTAVSQTPKYLVTQMGNDKSIKCEQNLGHDTMYWYKQDSKKFLKIMFSYNNKELIINETVPNRFSPKSPDKAHLNLHINSLELGDSAVYFCASSTGANYGYTFGSGTRLTVV.